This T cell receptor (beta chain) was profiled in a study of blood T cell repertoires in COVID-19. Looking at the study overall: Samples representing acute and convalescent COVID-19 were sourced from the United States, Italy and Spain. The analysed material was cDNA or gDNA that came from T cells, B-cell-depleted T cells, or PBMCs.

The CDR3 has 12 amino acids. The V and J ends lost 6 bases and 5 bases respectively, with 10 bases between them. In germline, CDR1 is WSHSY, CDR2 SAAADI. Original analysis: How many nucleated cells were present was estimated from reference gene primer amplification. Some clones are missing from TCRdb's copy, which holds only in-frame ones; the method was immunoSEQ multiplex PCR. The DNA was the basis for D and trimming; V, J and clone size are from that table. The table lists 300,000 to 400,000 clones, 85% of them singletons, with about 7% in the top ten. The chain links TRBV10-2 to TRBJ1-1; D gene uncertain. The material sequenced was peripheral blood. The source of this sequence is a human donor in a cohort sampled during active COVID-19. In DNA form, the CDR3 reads TGCGCCAGCAGCCCCCAGACTACTGAAGCTTTCTTT. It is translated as CASSPQTTEAFF.